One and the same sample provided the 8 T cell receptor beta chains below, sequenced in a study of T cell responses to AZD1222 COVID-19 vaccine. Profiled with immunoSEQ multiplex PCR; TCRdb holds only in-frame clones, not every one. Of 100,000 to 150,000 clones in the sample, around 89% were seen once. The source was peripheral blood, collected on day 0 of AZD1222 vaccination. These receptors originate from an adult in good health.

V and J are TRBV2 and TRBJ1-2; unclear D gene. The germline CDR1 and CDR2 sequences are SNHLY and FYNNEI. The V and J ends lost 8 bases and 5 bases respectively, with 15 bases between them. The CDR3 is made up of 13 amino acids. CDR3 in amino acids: CASSRTVGYGYTF. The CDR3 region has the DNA TGTGCCAGCTCGCGGACGGTCGGGTATGGCTACACCTTC.

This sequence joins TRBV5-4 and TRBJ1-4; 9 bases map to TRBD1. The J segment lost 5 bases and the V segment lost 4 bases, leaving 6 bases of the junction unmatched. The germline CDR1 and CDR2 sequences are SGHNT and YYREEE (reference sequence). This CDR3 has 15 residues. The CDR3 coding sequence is TGTGCCAGCAGCCTCGGTGGACAGGGGAATGAAAAACTGTTTTTT. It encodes CASSLGGQGNEKLFF.

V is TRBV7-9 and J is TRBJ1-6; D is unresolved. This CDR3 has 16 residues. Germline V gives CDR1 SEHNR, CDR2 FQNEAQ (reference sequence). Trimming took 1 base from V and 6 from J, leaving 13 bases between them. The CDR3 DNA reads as TGTGCCAGCAGCTTAGTGTCGGGGTCGGGTAATTCACCCCTCCACTTT. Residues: CASSLVSGSGNSPLHF.

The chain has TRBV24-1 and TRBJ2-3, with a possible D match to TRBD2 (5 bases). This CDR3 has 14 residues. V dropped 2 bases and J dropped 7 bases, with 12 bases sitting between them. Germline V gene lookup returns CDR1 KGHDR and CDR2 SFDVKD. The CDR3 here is CATSDWGREHTQYF. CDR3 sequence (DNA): TGTGCCACCAGTGATTGGGGAAGGGAGCATACGCAGTATTTT.

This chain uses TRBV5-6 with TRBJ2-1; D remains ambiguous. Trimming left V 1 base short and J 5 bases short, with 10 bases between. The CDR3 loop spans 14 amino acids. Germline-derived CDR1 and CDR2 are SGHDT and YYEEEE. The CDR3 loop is CASSLRHINNEQFF. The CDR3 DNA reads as TGTGCCAGCAGCTTGCGGCACATTAACAATGAGCAGTTCTTC.

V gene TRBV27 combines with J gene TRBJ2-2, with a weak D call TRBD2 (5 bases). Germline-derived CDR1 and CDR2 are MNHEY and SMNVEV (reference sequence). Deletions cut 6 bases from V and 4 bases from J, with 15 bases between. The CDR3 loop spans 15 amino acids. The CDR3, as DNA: TGTGCCAGCAGCCGTGGACGGGCGGGCACCGGGGAGCTGTTTTTT. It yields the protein CASSRGRAGTGELFF.

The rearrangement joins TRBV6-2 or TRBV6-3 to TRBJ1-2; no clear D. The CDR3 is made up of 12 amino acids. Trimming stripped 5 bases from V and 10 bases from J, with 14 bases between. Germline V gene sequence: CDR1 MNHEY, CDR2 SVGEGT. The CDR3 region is CASSGSDEIYTF. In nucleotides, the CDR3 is TGTGCCAGCAGTGGGTCGGATGAAATCTACACCTTC.

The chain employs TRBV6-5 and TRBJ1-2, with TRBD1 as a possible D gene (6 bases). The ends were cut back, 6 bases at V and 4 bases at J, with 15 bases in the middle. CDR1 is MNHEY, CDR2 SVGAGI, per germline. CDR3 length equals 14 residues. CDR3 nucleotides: TGTGCCAGCAGGCCAAATGAGGGGGGCTATGGCTACACCTTC. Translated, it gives CASRPNEGGYGYTF.